Listed below are T cell receptor beta chains from one sample, sequenced in a study of shared clonotypes between healthy human individuals. The protocol was immunoSEQ multiplex PCR, while the TCRdb copy is restricted to in-frame clones and leaves out a portion. Seen here are around 500,000 clones, around 78% observed once, and the top ten hold approximately 12%. Input material: PBMCs. The receptors here all came from a woman in her 40s in good health. Some clones in this sample may be carry-over from other donors' samples. Each CDR3 is given with its conserved first and last residue. The order of the fields is D gene, CDR3 length, J gene, V gene, clone size, CDR3 protein, CDR3 DNA. A D gene is named only where the DNA matches it firmly. Size values are once, few and many counts, or a class for expanded clones, and some rows have none.

D gene: -
CDR3 length: 15
J gene: TRBJ1-1
V gene: TRBV5-1
clone size: -
CDR3 protein: CASSSNRAEGTEAFF
CDR3 DNA: TGCGCCAGCAGCTCCAACAGGGCCGAGGGCACTGAAGCTTTCTTT

D gene: TRBD1
CDR3 length: 15
J gene: TRBJ1-2
V gene: TRBV4-3
clone size: -
CDR3 protein: CASSQGDREVYGYTF
CDR3 DNA: TGCGCCAGCAGCCAAGGAGACAGGGAGGTCTATGGCTACACCTTC

D gene: TRBD2
CDR3 length: 17
J gene: TRBJ2-7
V gene: TRBV15
clone size: -
CDR3 protein: CATSRGQTSGSSYEQYF
CDR3 DNA: TGTGCCACCAGCAGAGGCCAGACTAGCGGAAGCTCCTACGAGCAGTACTTC

D gene: -
CDR3 length: 17
J gene: TRBJ1-1
V gene: TRBV19
clone size: -
CDR3 protein: CAREGLNPREGWTEAFF
CDR3 DNA: TGTGCCAGGGAGGGTTTGAATCCAAGGGAGGGGTGGACTGAAGCTTTCTTT

D gene: -
CDR3 length: 15
J gene: TRBJ2-7
V gene: TRBV6-5
clone size: -
CDR3 protein: CASSLEAGASYEQYF
CDR3 DNA: TGTGCCAGCAGTTTGGAGGCGGGGGCTTCCTACGAGCAGTACTTC

D gene: -
CDR3 length: 12
J gene: TRBJ2-1
V gene: TRBV30
clone size: many
CDR3 protein: CAWTITSNEQFF
CDR3 DNA: TGTGCCTGGACCATCACAAGCAATGAGCAGTTCTTC

D gene: -
CDR3 length: 13
J gene: TRBJ2-5
V gene: TRBV6-5
clone size: few
CDR3 protein: CASSYRVQETQYF
CDR3 DNA: TGTGCCAGCAGTTACCGGGTCCAGGAGACCCAGTACTTC

D gene: -
CDR3 length: 13
J gene: TRBJ1-5
V gene: TRBV6-1
clone size: -
CDR3 protein: CASSTRDGQPQHF
CDR3 DNA: TGTGCCAGCAGTACCCGGGACGGTCAGCCCCAGCATTTT

D gene: -
CDR3 length: 14
J gene: TRBJ2-7
V gene: TRBV9
clone size: -
CDR3 protein: CASSVGGTVYEQYF
CDR3 DNA: TGTGCCAGCAGCGTAGGTGGGACGGTATACGAGCAGTACTTC

D gene: TRBD1
CDR3 length: 13
J gene: TRBJ1-1
V gene: TRBV30
clone size: -
CDR3 protein: CAWEGKRTGKAFF
CDR3 DNA: TGTGCCTGGGAAGGGAAGAGGACAGGGAAAGCTTTCTTT

D gene: TRBD1
CDR3 length: 16
J gene: TRBJ1-2
V gene: TRBV19
clone size: -
CDR3 protein: CASRTSWGQGLDGYTF
CDR3 DNA: TGTGCCAGTAGAACGTCGTGGGGACAGGGGCTGGATGGCTACACCTTC

D gene: -
CDR3 length: 13
J gene: TRBJ1-1
V gene: TRBV5-1
clone size: once
CDR3 protein: CASSLGPDTEAFF
CDR3 DNA: TGCGCCAGCAGCTTGGGTCCCGACACTGAAGCTTTCTTT

D gene: -
CDR3 length: 15
J gene: TRBJ2-3
V gene: TRBV6-6
clone size: -
CDR3 protein: CASSYPLDSSDTQYF
CDR3 DNA: TGTGCCAGCAGTTACCCACTAGACAGTTCAGATACGCAGTATTTT

D gene: -
CDR3 length: 13
J gene: TRBJ2-1
V gene: TRBV27
clone size: -
CDR3 protein: CASRGTSYNEQFF
CDR3 DNA: TGTGCCAGCAGGGGGACCTCCTACAATGAGCAGTTCTTC

D gene: -
CDR3 length: 13
J gene: TRBJ1-1
V gene: TRBV15
clone size: -
CDR3 protein: CATSRIQGVEAFF
CDR3 DNA: TGTGCCACCAGCAGGATACAGGGAGTAGAAGCTTTCTTT

D gene: -
CDR3 length: 13
J gene: TRBJ1-5
V gene: TRBV6-5
clone size: few
CDR3 protein: CASSYTDGQPQHF
CDR3 DNA: TGTGCCAGCAGTTACACCGACGGCCAGCCCCAGCATTTT

D gene: TRBD1
CDR3 length: 14
J gene: TRBJ1-2
V gene: TRBV13
clone size: -
CDR3 protein: CASSLRTGGVGYTF
CDR3 DNA: TGTGCCAGCAGCTTACGGACAGGGGGCGTTGGCTACACCTTC

D gene: -
CDR3 length: 18
J gene: TRBJ1-2
V gene: TRBV28
clone size: -
CDR3 protein: CASSFGGELAGAGYGYTF
CDR3 DNA: TGTGCCAGCAGTTTCGGAGGGGAACTCGCAGGGGCCGGATATGGCTACACCTTC

D gene: TRBD2
CDR3 length: 16
J gene: TRBJ2-1
V gene: TRBV5-4
clone size: -
CDR3 protein: CASSSGRGAFYNEQFF
CDR3 DNA: TGTGCCAGCAGCTCCGGGCGGGGGGCCTTCTACAATGAGCAGTTCTTC

D gene: TRBD1
CDR3 length: 15
J gene: TRBJ2-2
V gene: TRBV2
clone size: -
CDR3 protein: CASSIDRVDTGELFF
CDR3 DNA: TGTGCCAGCAGTATAGACAGGGTAGACACCGGGGAGCTGTTTTTT

D gene: -
CDR3 length: 15
J gene: TRBJ1-4
V gene: TRBV27
clone size: -
CDR3 protein: CASSLGRRYNEKLFF
CDR3 DNA: TGTGCCAGCAGTCTGGGCAGGCGGTATAATGAAAAACTGTTTTTT

D gene: -
CDR3 length: 12
J gene: TRBJ2-2
V gene: TRBV6-5
clone size: -
CDR3 protein: CASSYSGYELFF
CDR3 DNA: TGTGCCAGCAGTTACTCCGGATACGAGCTGTTTTTT

D gene: -
CDR3 length: 13
J gene: TRBJ1-2
V gene: TRBV28
clone size: -
CDR3 protein: CASSLSQVYGYTF
CDR3 DNA: TGTGCCAGCAGTTTGTCACAGGTCTATGGCTACACCTTC

D gene: TRBD2
CDR3 length: 18
J gene: TRBJ2-5
V gene: TRBV23-1
clone size: -
CDR3 protein: CASSQSGTSFGTEETQYF
CDR3 DNA: TGCGCCAGCAGTCAATCGGGGACTAGCTTCGGGACGGAAGAGACCCAGTACTTC

D gene: TRBD2
CDR3 length: 17
J gene: TRBJ2-1
V gene: TRBV10-3
clone size: -
CDR3 protein: CAISESGLAGAFNEQFF
CDR3 DNA: TGTGCCATCAGTGAGTCGGGACTAGCGGGAGCCTTCAATGAGCAGTTCTTC

D gene: -
CDR3 length: 15
J gene: TRBJ1-1
V gene: TRBV5-6
clone size: -
CDR3 protein: CASSGREGRDTEAFF
CDR3 DNA: TGTGCCAGCAGCGGCCGGGAGGGAAGGGACACTGAAGCTTTCTTT

D gene: -
CDR3 length: 16
J gene: TRBJ1-1
V gene: TRBV29-1
clone size: -
CDR3 protein: CSVESPGGGTVTEAFF
CDR3 DNA: TGCAGCGTTGAAAGTCCGGGGGGAGGGACCGTCACTGAAGCTTTCTTT

D gene: -
CDR3 length: 13
J gene: TRBJ1-1
V gene: TRBV5-1
clone size: -
CDR3 protein: CASSINGNTEAFF
CDR3 DNA: TGCGCCAGCAGTATCAATGGGAACACTGAAGCTTTCTTT

D gene: -
CDR3 length: 15
J gene: TRBJ2-1
V gene: TRBV28
clone size: -
CDR3 protein: CASDSGLAGDNEQFF
CDR3 DNA: TGTGCCAGCGATTCTGGGCTAGCCGGGGACAATGAGCAGTTCTTC

D gene: TRBD2
CDR3 length: 16
J gene: TRBJ2-5
V gene: TRBV28
clone size: once
CDR3 protein: CARSLGLAGGGFAQYF
CDR3 DNA: TGTGCCCGCAGTTTAGGTCTAGCGGGGGGGGGATTCGCCCAGTACTTC

D gene: TRBD2
CDR3 length: 16
J gene: TRBJ2-7
V gene: TRBV11-1
clone size: many
CDR3 protein: CASSRTGTSGFYEQYF
CDR3 DNA: TGTGCCAGCAGCAGAACCGGGACTAGCGGGTTCTACGAGCAGTACTTC

D gene: -
CDR3 length: 11
J gene: TRBJ2-7
V gene: TRBV20-1
clone size: many
CDR3 protein: CSARQTYEQYF
CDR3 DNA: TGCAGTGCCCGACAGACCTACGAGCAGTACTTC

D gene: -
CDR3 length: 13
J gene: TRBJ2-2
V gene: TRBV27
clone size: -
CDR3 protein: CASSFRGTGELFF
CDR3 DNA: TGTGCCAGCAGTTTCCGGGGGACCGGGGAGCTGTTTTTT

D gene: -
CDR3 length: 13
J gene: TRBJ2-1
V gene: TRBV11-2
clone size: few
CDR3 protein: CASSLDTANEQFF
CDR3 DNA: TGTGCCAGCAGCTTAGATACCGCCAATGAGCAGTTCTTC

D gene: -
CDR3 length: 14
J gene: TRBJ2-7
V gene: TRBV6-1
clone size: once
CDR3 protein: CASRTRYESYEQYF
CDR3 DNA: TGTGCCAGCCGGACCCGTTACGAGTCCTACGAGCAGTACTTC

D gene: -
CDR3 length: 15
J gene: TRBJ1-6
V gene: TRBV7-9
clone size: -
CDR3 protein: CASSERADSNSPLHF
CDR3 DNA: TGTGCCAGCAGCGAGCGTGCGGACTCCAATTCACCCCTCCACTTT

D gene: -
CDR3 length: 16
J gene: TRBJ2-6
V gene: TRBV27
clone size: -
CDR3 protein: CASSLGWASGANVLTF
CDR3 DNA: TGTGCCAGCAGTTTGGGTTGGGCCTCTGGGGCCAACGTCCTGACTTTC

D gene: TRBD1
CDR3 length: 14
J gene: TRBJ1-3
V gene: TRBV2
clone size: -
CDR3 protein: CASRGTGGGNTIYF
CDR3 DNA: TGTGCCAGCAGGGGAACAGGGGGAGGAAACACCATATATTTT

D gene: TRBD1
CDR3 length: 14
J gene: TRBJ1-5
V gene: TRBV18
clone size: -
CDR3 protein: CASSPDRGNQPQHF
CDR3 DNA: TGTGCCAGCTCACCAGACAGGGGCAATCAGCCCCAGCATTTT

D gene: -
CDR3 length: 14
J gene: TRBJ1-2
V gene: TRBV7-3
clone size: -
CDR3 protein: CASSLGRAGGGYTF
CDR3 DNA: TGTGCCAGCAGCTTAGGGCGCGCGGGAGGAGGCTACACCTTC

D gene: TRBD2
CDR3 length: 14
J gene: TRBJ2-2
V gene: TRBV13
clone size: -
CDR3 protein: CASRTSGRARELFF
CDR3 DNA: TGTGCCAGCAGAACTAGCGGGAGGGCCCGGGAGCTGTTTTTT

D gene: -
CDR3 length: 14
J gene: TRBJ2-3
V gene: TRBV30
clone size: -
CDR3 protein: CAWRGLAPTDTQYF
CDR3 DNA: TGTGCCTGGAGGGGCCTAGCGCCAACAGATACGCAGTATTTT

D gene: -
CDR3 length: 16
J gene: TRBJ2-1
V gene: TRBV19
clone size: once
CDR3 protein: CASSIGRGVAYNEQFF
CDR3 DNA: TGTGCCAGTAGTATAGGTAGGGGGGTTGCCTACAATGAGCAGTTCTTC

D gene: TRBD2
CDR3 length: 13
J gene: TRBJ2-1
V gene: TRBV7-3
clone size: -
CDR3 protein: CASSFIGGNEQFF
CDR3 DNA: TGTGCCAGCAGCTTTATCGGGGGGAATGAGCAGTTCTTC

D gene: -
CDR3 length: 16
J gene: TRBJ2-4
V gene: TRBV4-1
clone size: -
CDR3 protein: CASSPTGTIAKNIQYF
CDR3 DNA: TGCGCCAGCAGCCCGACAGGAACTATAGCCAAAAACATTCAGTACTTC

D gene: -
CDR3 length: 13
J gene: TRBJ1-5
V gene: TRBV5-6
clone size: -
CDR3 protein: CARDSERNQPQHF
CDR3 DNA: TGTGCCAGAGATTCTGAACGCAATCAGCCCCAGCATTTT